This entry features one T cell receptor beta chain sequence. Antigen specificity is unknown. This specimen belongs to a study of blood T cells in healthy people across ages. Broader study findings: Possibly, changes in expanded clonotypes were confounded because donor CMV status was unknown.

V shed 0 bases and J shed 3 bases, with 12 bases lying between them. In germline, CDR1 is DFQATT, CDR2 SNEGSKA (reference sequence). CDR3 length: 15 residues. Each sample used at least 6.5 million PBMCs. Primers used in a second PCR of roughly 6 to 11 cycles were a sample-barcoded 5' primer and a J-beta primer mix. TCRdb redid the calling of the 5' RACE reads with MiXCR, one entry per CDR3 protein. The sample records more than 600,000 distinct CDR3 sequences, roughly 25% being singletons. This sample also appeared in a second study, on T cells of mothers and their children. That publication notes: Thymic selection shapes TCR recombination output in related pairs, and it does so similarly in unrelated pairs.

Material for sequencing was blood. The chain recombines TRBV20-1 with TRBJ2-1, with a tentative D call TRBD2 (5 bases). The sequence derives from a boy between 10 and 17 years old in good health. CDR3 nucleotides: TGCAGTGCTAGAGAGGCCGGACTCCGCTACAATGAGCAGTTCTTC. This sequence encodes CSAREAGLRYNEQFF.